The sequence of this T cell receptor (beta chain) was determined in a study of T-cell reconstitution after alpha-beta-depleted transplantation in children (dated by TCRdb to about 2016). A note on the overall study: T-cell immune reconstitution after TCRalphabeta/CD19-depleted allogeneic hematopoietic cell transplantation in children was quantitatively tracked in the study by means of TCR repertoire profiling. Points the paper makes about the study in general: Over the following months the frequencies of hyperexpanded clones went down, and after one year T-cell counts and TCRbeta diversity were mostly credited to newly produced T cells. The apparently early recovery of alphabetaT-cell counts about two months after transplant reportedly depended on only several hundred rapidly expanded clones that came from non-depleted graft cells. In some patients, the high TCRbeta diversity seen at day 60 was put down to recipient T cells and intrathymic progenitors that had survived conditioning.

The treatment or condition label for this specimen denotes: allogeneic hematopoietic cell transplantation with graft depleted of TCRalphabeta T cells and CD19 B cells. Transplant recipients were children who received TCRalphabeta/CD19-depleted allogeneic hematopoietic cell grafts. The library was generated by PCR. Sequencing took place on an Illumina HiSeq 2500. TCR libraries were prepared with molecular barcoding, using unique molecular identifiers to normalize TCRbeta repertoire quantification. In-frame beta chains were kept once TCRdb had trimmed the public reads at Q25 with fastp and called clones with MiXCR. Each entry is one CDR3 protein sequence, shown with its most common DNA and genes. The sample table contains 400,000 to 450,000 distinct CDR3 sequences; only one count was recorded for 43% of them. The ten largest account for around 29% of the sample. Via the germline V gene (reference sequence), CDR1 is SGHKS and CDR2 YYEKEE. V is cut by 1 base and J by 4 bases, and the space between the germline ends is 14 bases. Measured from the cysteine to the phenylalanine, the CDR3 is 15 residues long. The CDR3 DNA has 45 bases and is translated from base 1.

This clonotype was found a few times. What antigen it recognizes has not been identified. No clone much larger than this one lies a single base away; base qualities are absent. The receptor chain draws on TRBV5-5 and TRBJ1-1, with TRBD1 tentatively as D gene (5 bases match). The input for sequencing was PBMCs, taken before TCRalphabeta/CD19-depleted stem cell transplant. The origin of this receptor is a girl aged 2 to 9 with aplastic anemia, due to receive a stem cell transplant. The CDR3 reads as follows: CASSLPMGLGTEAFF. The DNA is TGTGCCAGCAGCTTGCCGATGGGGCTTGGCACTGAAGCTTTCTTT.